What follows are 9 T cell receptor beta chains derived from one specimen sequenced in a study of identical twins. TCRdb redid the calling of the 5' RACE reads with MiXCR, one entry per CDR3 protein. The sample carries approximately 240,000 distinct CDR3 sequences, about an eighth recorded once. The sequencing sample was made of memory (CD45RO+) T cells sorted from blood. The receptors were gathered from a woman aged 18-30 years in good health.

This clonotype was found a few times. This sequence joins TRBV9 and TRBJ1-2; 7 bases are a match to TRBD1. CDR3 size: 13 residues. The V gene's germline CDR1 is SGDLS and CDR2 YYNGEE. The V segment lost 2 bases and the J segment 8 bases; nucleotides outside the gene matches: 6. CDR3 loop: CASSVQGGKGYTF. CDR3 sequence (DNA): TGTGCCAGCAGCGTCCAGGGGGGGAAAGGCTACACCTTC.

V and J are TRBV12-3 or TRBV12-4 and TRBJ2-7, with no clear D. V lost 3 bases and J lost 3, with 12 bases in between. This CDR3 region has 14 residues. The CDR3 protein is CASSFGAGIYEQYF. The CDR3 DNA sequence: TGTGCCAGCAGTTTCGGCGCAGGCATCTACGAGCAGTACTTC.

This rearrangement joins TRBV7-2 to TRBJ2-7; tentatively, D is TRBD1 (6 bases). Germline CDR1 reads SGHTA; CDR2 reads FQGNSA. CDR3 size: 14 residues. Trimming removed 4 bases at V and 3 bases at J, with 13 bases between. The CDR3 sequence: CASSSLDRIYEQYF. The CDR3 DNA reads TGTGCCAGCAGCTCTCTGGACAGAATCTACGAGCAGTACTTC.

DNA of the CDR3: TGTGCCAGCAGCCCGCAGTCGCATGGGAGCGGGGAGCTGTTTTTT. It yields the protein CASSPQSHGSGELFF. The chain employs TRBV11-2 and TRBJ2-2, with a possible D match to TRBD2 (5 bases). V was trimmed by 5 bases and J by 7 bases, leaving 17 bases between them. This CDR3 contains 15 residues. Per germline, CDR1 SGHAT and CDR2 FQNNGV.

This clonotype was counted a few times. V and J are TRBV7-2 and TRBJ1-1; possible D gene TRBD1, 6 bases. Trimming stripped 10 bases from V and 6 bases from J, with 18 bases between. The CDR3 sequence is 13 residues long. Germline V gene lookup returns CDR1 SGHTA and CDR2 FQGNSA. The CDR3 sequence: CATKLQGSSEAFF. The CDR3 DNA reads TGTGCCACTAAATTACAGGGCTCATCTGAAGCTTTCTTT.

This clonotype was counted at least ten times. J is TRBJ1-5 and V is TRBV15; 7 positions match TRBD1. V was clipped by 0 bases and J by 4 bases; unmatched bases: 6. The CDR3 is 16 residues long. The V gene's germline CDR1 is LNHNV and CDR2 YYDKDF (reference sequence). The CDR3 reads CATSRDRRGRNQPQHF. CDR3 sequence (DNA): TGTGCCACCAGCAGAGATCGAAGGGGGCGGAATCAGCCCCAGCATTTT.

The sample holds a few counts of this clonotype. V usage is TRBV12-3 or TRBV12-4 and J usage is TRBJ2-7; D gene ambiguous. The CDR3 has 12 amino acids. The ends were cut back, 8 bases at V and 2 bases at J, with 10 bases in the middle. As DNA, the CDR3 is TGTGCCAGCTCTATTGCTACCTACGAGCAGTACTTC. It encodes CASSIATYEQYF.

The chain uses TRBV7-2 and TRBJ2-1, with 7 bases identical to TRBD2. The germline V gene encodes CDR1 SGHTA and CDR2 FQGNSA. The CDR3 is 14 amino acids. V was clipped by 5 bases and J by 2 bases; unmatched bases: 3. CDR3 nucleotides: TGTGCCAGCAGCGGGGGAGGGACCTACAATGAGCAGTTCTTC. It translates to CASSGGGTYNEQFF.

The chain employs TRBV7-2 and TRBJ2-5, with D maybe TRBD1 (5 bases). Germline CDR1 SGHTA, CDR2 FQGNSA. The ends were cut back, 2 bases at V and 3 bases at J, with 19 bases in the middle. This CDR3 comprises 17 residues. The CDR3 DNA sequence: TGTGCCAGCAGCTTAAGGCCCCCCTTGGGGCGAGAAGAGACCCAGTACTTC. Translating gives CASSLRPPLGREETQYF.